This TCR beta chain was observed in a study of blood T cell repertoires in COVID-19. Study at large: Some COVID-19 samples were acute and others convalescent; all came from the United States, Italy and Spain.

CDR1 and CDR2 from the germline V gene are SEHNR and FQNEAQ (reference sequence). CDR3 length: 16 amino acids. V was clipped by 5 bases and J by 2 bases; unmatched bases: 4. The repertoire was sequenced with immunoSEQ multiplex PCR; TCRdb's copy has only in-frame clones and lacks some. The data contain tens of thousands of clones, about 90% of them singletons. This rearrangement joins TRBV7-9 to TRBJ2-3; TRBD2 agrees at 13 bases. Sequenced: peripheral blood. This sequence was found in a man older than 75 in a cohort sampled during active COVID-19. This CDR3 is CASSQLAGGSTDTQYF. CDR3 in DNA: TGTGCCAGCAGCCAACTAGCGGGAGGGTCCACAGATACGCAGTATTTT.